The clone carrying this T cell receptor beta chain was detected only a few times. MiXCR, run by TCRdb on the 5' RACE reads, gives a single entry per CDR3 protein. The data show just over 300,000 distinct CDR3 sequences, with around 3.9% seen just once and 23% held by the top ten. This sample is part of a study of T cells after yellow fever vaccination. CDR1 MNHEY and CDR2 SVGAGI come from the germline V gene. V was pared by 2 bases and J by 5 bases, with 12 bases between. The length of the CDR3 is 15 residues. This receptor was taken from a man aged 18 to 29 who received the YFV17D yellow fever vaccine. The rearrangement joins TRBV6-5 to TRBJ2-2, with D hard to call. The specimen comprised PBMCs, sampled on the day of the yellow fever booster vaccination. CDR3 protein: CASSYHPRPTGELFF. The CDR3 nucleotides are TGTGCCAGCAGTTACCATCCCCGACCGACCGGGGAGCTGTTTTTT.